The source of this T cell receptor (beta chain) is a study of T cells in Graves' hyperthyroidism and ophthalmopathy. With V trimmed by 5 bases and J by 5 bases, 11 bases remained unmatched. This CDR3 comprises 18 residues. Germline CDR1 and CDR2: SGHAT and FQDESV (reference sequence). The source material, RNA transcripts, was used to amplify TCR beta CDR3 regions. Using the HTBI primer set, a first-round RT-PCR was run on the TCR CDR3. MiXCR was run by TCRdb on the multiplex PCR reads, yielding one entry per CDR3 protein. The data contain 450,000 to 550,000 distinct CDR3 sequences, roughly a quarter of them singletons.

Sequencing used blood. The V gene is TRBV11-1, the J gene TRBJ2-3; 15 bases agree with TRBD2. The receptor's source is a woman in her 30s with Graves' ophthalmopathy. The CDR3 DNA reads as TGTGCCAGCAGCCATCCGGGACTAGCGGGGGGAGCACAAGATACGCAGTATTTT. Encoded protein: CASSHPGLAGGAQDTQYF. Filled out from reference TRBV11-1 and TRBJ2-3, the complete variable domain reads EAEVAQSPRYKITEKSQAVAFWCDPISGHATLYWYRQILGQGPELLVQFQDESVVDDSQLPKDRFSAERLKGVDSTLKIQPAELGDSAMYLCASSHPGLAGGAQDTQYFGPGTRLTVL.